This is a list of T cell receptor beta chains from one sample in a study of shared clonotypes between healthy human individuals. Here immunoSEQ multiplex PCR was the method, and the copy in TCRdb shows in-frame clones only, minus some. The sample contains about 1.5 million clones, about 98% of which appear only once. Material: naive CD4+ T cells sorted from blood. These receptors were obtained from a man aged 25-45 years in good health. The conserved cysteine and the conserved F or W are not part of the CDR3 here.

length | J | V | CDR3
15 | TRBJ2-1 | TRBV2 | ASSPVVAVSSYNEQF
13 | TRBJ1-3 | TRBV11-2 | ASSPDGYGGNTIY
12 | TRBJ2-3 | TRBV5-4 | ASSLATDSDTQY
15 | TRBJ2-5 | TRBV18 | ASSPLRTGGVIETQY
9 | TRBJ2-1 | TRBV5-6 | ASSLGAEQF
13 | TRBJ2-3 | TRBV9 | ASSRLAGEDDTQY
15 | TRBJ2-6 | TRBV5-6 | ASSPGDPGAGANVLT
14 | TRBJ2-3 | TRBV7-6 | ASSLGTPTSTDTQY
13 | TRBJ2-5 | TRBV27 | ASNRGTGRRETQY
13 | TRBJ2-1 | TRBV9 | ASSVAGGSYNEQF
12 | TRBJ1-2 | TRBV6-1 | ASRVALLTEGYT
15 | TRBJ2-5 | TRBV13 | ASSLGTSPRGYETQY
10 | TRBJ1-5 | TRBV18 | ASSPWDQPQH
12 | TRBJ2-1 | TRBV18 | ASSPRLSNNEQF
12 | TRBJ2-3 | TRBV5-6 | ASSPGRWADTQY